The 21 T cell receptor beta chains reported below all come from one sample, sequenced in a study of response to subunit inactivated influenza vaccine. A single record per CDR3 protein comes from TCRdb applying MiXCR to the RT-PCR reads. Among approximately 200,000 distinct CDR3 sequences listed, around 14% were seen once. The sample was CD8+ T cells sorted from PBMCs, taken 4 to 6 days after vaccination. All receptors derive from a man aged 50 or older who received an inactivated influenza vaccine.

This clonotype was counted between two and nine times. CDR3 nucleotides: TGTGCCAGCAGTTACGCGCAGACCTACGAGCAGTACTTC. This encodes CASSYAQTYEQYF. The rearrangement links TRBV6-5 to TRBJ2-7, with no clear D. Germline values: CDR1 MNHEY, CDR2 SVGAGI. V lost 2 bases and J 2 bases, leaving 7 bases between the germline ends. The CDR3 has 13 residues.

This clonotype was picked up a small number of times. The V call is TRBV7-6, the J call TRBJ2-3; the match to TRBD2 covers 8 bases. Unmatched junction bases numbered 11, after V lost 1 base and J lost 2 bases. CDR3 length equals 18 residues. The germline CDR1 and CDR2 sequences are SGHVS and FNYEAQ. The CDR3 loop is CASSLVIMSGGSTDTQYF. The CDR3 nucleotides read TGTGCCAGCAGCTTAGTGATTATGAGCGGGGGTTCCACAGATACGCAGTATTTT.

The table lists this clonotype with a few counts. The rearrangement joins TRBV15 to TRBJ2-5; D is ambiguous. Trimming shortened V by 0 bases and J by 5 bases, and 7 bases separated the two germline ends. Germline CDR1 and CDR2: LNHNV and YYDKDF (reference sequence). This CDR3 has 13 amino acids. The CDR3 DNA sequence: TGTGCCACCAGCAGAGAAGATCCTGAGACCCAGTACTTC. Its translation is CATSREDPETQYF.

The V call is TRBV6-2 or TRBV6-3, the J call TRBJ2-5; D ambiguous. Germline CDR1 reads MNHEY; CDR2 reads SVGEGT. This CDR3 is 15 amino acids long. The germline V and J ends were trimmed by 2 bases and 2 bases, with 12 bases remaining between them. The CDR3 loop is CASSYQGRIQETQYF. The CDR3 nucleotides are TGTGCCAGCAGTTACCAAGGACGAATTCAAGAGACCCAGTACTTC.

This clonotype was found a few times. The J gene is TRBJ2-7, the V gene TRBV15; D is undetermined. The CDR3 loop spans 15 amino acids. Germline lookup yields CDR1 LNHNV and CDR2 YYDKDF (reference sequence). V was cut by 0 bases and J by 2 bases, with 11 bases left in between. The CDR3, as DNA: TGTGCCACCAGCAGAGATCCCACCAATACCTACGAGCAGTACTTC. This gives the protein CATSRDPTNTYEQYF.

There are many counts of this clonotype. CDR3 residues: CASSGQGDLPYNEQFF. CDR3 DNA sequence: TGTGCCAGCAGCGGACAGGGGGACCTTCCCTACAATGAGCAGTTCTTC. The gene calls are TRBV12-3 or TRBV12-4 and TRBJ2-1; TRBD1 matches at 10 bases. The J segment lost 2 bases and the V segment lost 6 bases, leaving 7 bases of the junction unmatched. This CDR3 region has 16 residues.

This clonotype occurred a few times. The chain links TRBV30 to TRBJ2-7; 7 bases fit TRBD1. The CDR3 length is 14 residues. CDR1 GTSNPN and CDR2 SVGIG come from the germline V gene (reference sequence). V shed 0 bases, J shed 2 bases, and the junction held 4 bases outside the gene matches. The CDR3 reads CAWSVGQGAYEQYF. The CDR3 nucleotides read TGTGCCTGGAGTGTAGGTCAGGGGGCCTACGAGCAGTACTTC.

This clonotype showed up just a few times. The chain couples TRBV25-1 to TRBJ2-2; D remains ambiguous. Per the germline V gene, CDR1 is MGHDK and CDR2 is SYGVNS. Trimming took off 5 bases at V and 7 bases at J, with 8 bases between the two ends. The CDR3 extends over 12 amino acids. This chain's CDR3 is CASSKGSGELFF. In DNA form, the CDR3 reads TGTGCCAGCAGTAAGGGCAGCGGGGAGCTGTTTTTT.

This clonotype was detected only a few times. This chain joins TRBV7-9 and TRBJ1-2, with D perhaps matching TRBD1 (5 bases). With 1 base removed from V and 7 bases from J, the gap between germline ends came to 10 bases. This CDR3 is 13 amino acids long. Germline CDR1 is SEHNR and CDR2 is FQNEAQ (reference sequence). The CDR3 spells CASSLGGSFGYTF. The CDR3 nucleotides read TGTGCCAGCAGCTTAGGGGGGTCGTTTGGCTACACCTTC.

In this sample, this clonotype turned up a few times. J is TRBJ2-1 and V is TRBV29-1; D gene uncertain. The length of the CDR3 is 14 residues. V was shortened by 2 bases and J by 3 bases, with 11 bases between the two germline ends. Per germline, CDR1 SQVTM and CDR2 ANQGSEA. CDR3 in DNA: TGCAGCGTTGAAAGTTCAGGCGTCTACAATGAGCAGTTCTTC. Its translation: CSVESSGVYNEQFF.

This clonotype was observed many times. The rearrangement uses TRBV4-2 and TRBJ2-1; TRBD2 matches at 12 bases. With 6 bases clipped from V and 5 bases from J, the junction kept 5 bases outside the gene matches. The CDR3 sequence is 15 residues long. Germline CDR1 and CDR2: LGHNA and YNFKEQ. For the CDR3, the DNA is TGTGCCAGCAGTCGGACTAGCGGGATGGACAATGAGCAGTTCTTC. Its translation: CASSRTSGMDNEQFF.

This clonotype was detected many times. The rearrangement joins TRBV29-1 to TRBJ2-5; no clear D gene. From germline, CDR1 is SQVTM and CDR2 ANQGSEA. The CDR3 is 17 amino acids. Trimming shortened V by 0 bases and J by 1 base, and 18 bases separated the two germline ends. CDR3 in amino acids: CSVEDLNFAELQETQYF. In DNA, the CDR3 is TGCAGCGTTGAAGATCTGAATTTCGCAGAACTCCAAGAGACCCAGTACTTC.

V is TRBV30 and J is TRBJ1-1; D unclear. V gave up 5 bases and J gave up 4 bases, with 8 bases separating them. The germline V gene has CDR1 GTSNPN and CDR2 SVGIG (reference sequence). The CDR3 length is 11 residues. The CDR3 loop is CAWEGGTEAFF. DNA for the CDR3: TGTGCCTGGGAGGGTGGCACTGAAGCTTTCTTT.

The chain is built from TRBV3-1 and TRBJ2-7, with 9 bases matching TRBD2. The V gene's germline CDR1 is LGHDT and CDR2 YNNKEL (reference sequence). The CDR3 loop spans 15 amino acids. J gave up 4 bases and V 11 bases, and 15 bases lay outside the gene matches. The CDR3 nucleotides read TGTGCCTCCTGCCAGGGAAGCGGGGGGATGTACGAGCAGTACTTC. This sequence encodes CASCQGSGGMYEQYF.

The genes are TRBV5-1 and TRBJ2-1; weak D call: TRBD2 (6 bases). Per germline, CDR1 SGHRS and CDR2 YFSETQ. V was cut by 0 bases and J by 8 bases, with 12 bases left in between. This CDR3 region has 14 residues. This chain's CDR3 is CASSLGDSTYEQFF. The CDR3, as DNA: TGCGCCAGCAGCTTGGGGGACTCGACCTATGAGCAGTTCTTC.

This chain's CDR3 is CASMGTGIAYGYTF. The CDR3 coding sequence is TGTGCCAGCATGGGGACAGGGATTGCCTATGGCTACACCTTC. The chain employs TRBV2 and TRBJ1-2; 9 bases fit TRBD1. The CDR3 has 14 residues. J lost 4 bases, V lost 7 bases, and 7 bases had no gene match. The germline V gene has CDR1 SNHLY and CDR2 FYNNEI.

This clonotype was recorded at least ten times. V gene TRBV10-3 combines with J gene TRBJ2-1; tentative D call: TRBD2 (5 bases). The CDR3 spans 15 residues. Trimming shortened V by 2 bases and J by 7 bases, and 15 bases separated the two germline ends. Germline loops: CDR1 ENHRY, CDR2 SYGVKD. The CDR3 protein is CAISERWVGENEQFF. CDR3 DNA sequence: TGTGCCATCAGTGAGAGGTGGGTGGGAGAGAATGAGCAGTTCTTC.

The rearrangement links TRBV5-1 to TRBJ2-7; maybe TRBD1 (5 bases). CDR1 and CDR2 from the germline V gene are SGHRS and YFSETQ. Trimming took off 1 base at V and 2 bases at J, with 13 bases between the two ends. The CDR3 runs to 15 residues. The CDR3 here is CASSLTGAGTYEQYF. The CDR3 DNA reads as TGCGCCAGCAGCTTGACTGGGGCCGGAACCTACGAGCAGTACTTC.

The chain joins TRBV12-3 or TRBV12-4 to TRBJ2-2, with D maybe TRBD1 (6 bases). The CDR3 is 14 residues long. V lost 5 bases, J lost 6 bases, and 13 bases lay in between. CDR3 protein: CASSPTNRAGELFF. The CDR3 bases are TGTGCCAGCAGTCCGACCAACAGGGCCGGGGAGCTGTTTTTT.

This clonotype was seen more than once but under ten times. The chain is built from TRBV9 and TRBJ2-5, with TRBD1 matching over 8 bases. Germline V CDR1 and CDR2: SGDLS, YYNGEE. V lost 4 bases and J lost 4; bases outside the gene matches: 6. CDR3 size: 14 residues. As DNA, the CDR3 is TGTGCCAGCAGCCAGGGACAGGACGGAGAGACCCAGTACTTC. Its protein product is CASSQGQDGETQYF.

This clonotype has a count of ten or more. The chain is built from TRBV7-2 and TRBJ2-7; 7 nucleotides align to TRBD1. CDR3 length: 15 amino acids. J gave up 6 bases and V 4 bases, and 12 bases lay outside the gene matches. Germline CDR1 is SGHTA and CDR2 is FQGNSA. The CDR3 nucleotides are TGTGCCAGCAGCTCACCGACAGGGTTCCCCTCCGAGCAGTACTTC. Amino acids: CASSSPTGFPSEQYF.